These 24 T cell receptor beta chains were all obtained from the same sample, sequenced in a study of OX40 agonist ivuxolimab in advanced cancers. The library was prepared using the immunoSEQ multiplex PCR assay. Entries here come from immuneACCESS through TCRdb and include only in-frame sequences with V and J called. Some clones fail to appear in such tables; in the studies checked, an unresolved V gene covers under half of the shortfall, and the cause of the remainder is unknown. This sample lists nearly 80,000 clones; around 80% were detected once. In total, the top ten clones hold around 0.44% of the sample. The specimen comprised CD4+ or CD8+ T cells sorted from blood, sampled in a trial of the OX40 agonist ivuxolimab. These receptors were taken from an adult with an advanced solid tumor such as melanoma, head and neck, liver or kidney cancer.

The chain has TRBV18 and TRBJ2-6; D ambiguous. This CDR3 is built from 14 residues. CDR1 is KGHSH and CDR2 is LQKENI in the germline V gene. Trimming removed 1 base from V and 6 bases from J, with 7 bases in between. The CDR3 DNA is TGTGCCAGCTCACCACAAGCTGCGGCCAACGTCCTGACTTTC. Residues: CASSPQAAANVLTF.

The chain has TRBV4-2 and TRBJ1-2, with D maybe TRBD1 (6 bases). There are 16 residues in the CDR3. Trimming left V 0 bases short and J 7 bases short, with 18 bases between. Germline CDR1 is LGHNA and CDR2 is YNFKEQ. CDR3 bases: TGTGCCAGCAGCCAAGATCCCCAGGGGATGGTCGTTGGCTACACCTTC. Its translation is CASSQDPQGMVVGYTF.

Only a few counts were recorded for this clone. V gene TRBV18 combines with J gene TRBJ1-6; TRBD1 agrees at 8 bases. V dropped 5 bases and J dropped 9; count of bases not matched to a gene: 12. Germline loops: CDR1 KGHSH, CDR2 LQKENI. The CDR3 is 16 amino acids. CDR3 in amino acids: CASSSTGTGSGSPLHF. The CDR3 nucleotides read TGTGCCAGCTCAAGCACCGGGACAGGTAGCGGTTCACCCCTCCACTTT.

V and J are TRBV19 and TRBJ1-1; TRBD1 might be the D (5 bases). Germline CDR1 and CDR2: LNHDA and SQIVND (reference sequence). Trimming shortened V by 5 bases and J by 5 bases, and 9 bases separated the two germline ends. This CDR3 has 12 amino acids. As DNA, the CDR3 is TGTGCCAGTAGTTACGGGGGGACTGAAGCTTTCTTT. Translating gives CASSYGGTEAFF. The variable domain in full, completed from reference TRBV19 and TRBJ1-1, reads DGGITQSPKYLFRKEGQNVTLSCEQNLNHDAMYWYRQDPGQGLRLIYYSQIVNDFQKGDIAEGYSVSREKKESFPLTVTSAQKNPTAFYLCASSYGGTEAFFGQGTRLTVV.

The chain has TRBV19 and TRBJ1-2; tentatively, D is TRBD1 (6 bases). The V end lost 6 bases, the J end lost 2 bases, and 10 bases lay between the germline ends. The CDR3 spans 13 residues. The V gene's germline CDR1 is LNHDA and CDR2 SQIVND (reference sequence). For the CDR3, the DNA is TGTGCCAGTAGGATGCAGGGGAACTATGGCTACACCTTC. Its translation is CASRMQGNYGYTF.

This clone was observed a single time. The chain couples TRBV5-4 to TRBJ2-1; a possible D gene is TRBD1 (6 bases). This CDR3 spans 12 amino acids. Trimming pared 4 bases from V and 8 bases from J, leaving 10 bases between. CDR1 is SGHNT and CDR2 is YYREEE in the germline V gene (reference sequence). This CDR3 reads CASSLQGDEQFF. As DNA, the CDR3 is TGTGCCAGCAGCCTACAGGGTGATGAGCAGTTCTTC.

About this clone: Distinct nucleotide sequences in the sample also encode this CDR3. The CDR3 spells CASSIDRDTEAFF. The CDR3 coding sequence is TGTGCCAGTAGTATAGATAGGGACACTGAAGCTTTCTTT. The genes are TRBV19 and TRBJ1-1, with D unclear. CDR3 size: 13 residues. V was pared by 0 bases and J by 3 bases, with 5 bases between. CDR1 is LNHDA, CDR2 SQIVND, per germline (reference sequence).

V is TRBV27 and J is TRBJ1-2; 9 nucleotides line up with TRBD1. Trimming cost V 6 bases and J 9 bases; bases outside gene matches: 11. This CDR3 spans 14 amino acids. From germline, CDR1 is MNHEY and CDR2 SMNVEV (reference sequence). The CDR3 bases are TGTGCCAGCAGGGGACCGGGACAGGGAGGACGCTACACCTTC. It encodes CASRGPGQGGRYTF.

The V call is TRBV9, the J call TRBJ1-3; D gene uncertain. The CDR3 consists of 16 residues. Between the trimmed V and J ends, which lost 1 base and 0 bases, there was a span of 11 bases. The germline V gene has CDR1 SGDLS and CDR2 YYNGEE. This CDR3 reads CASSVSQGNSGNTIYF. The CDR3 DNA reads as TGTGCCAGCAGCGTATCCCAAGGGAACTCTGGAAACACCATATATTTT.

The rearrangement joins TRBV19 to TRBJ2-5; 7 bases align to TRBD1. CDR3 size: 14 residues. Germline CDR1 LNHDA, CDR2 SQIVND (reference sequence). V trimming: 1 base; J trimming: 4 bases; junction bases outside the gene matches: 3. CDR3 DNA: TGTGCCAGTAGTATAGGACAGGGAAGAGAGACCCAGTACTTC. It encodes CASSIGQGRETQYF. Using reference TRBV19 and TRBJ2-5 for the parts outside the CDR3, the full variable domain is DGGITQSPKYLFRKEGQNVTLSCEQNLNHDAMYWYRQDPGQGLRLIYYSQIVNDFQKGDIAEGYSVSREKKESFPLTVTSAQKNPTAFYLCASSIGQGRETQYFGPGTRLLVL.

The CDR3: CAIRLSFEGEAFF. As DNA, the CDR3 is TGTGCCATCAGACTTAGCTTTGAGGGTGAAGCTTTCTTT. V usage is TRBV6-6 and J usage is TRBJ1-1; no reliable D call. V dropped 10 bases and J dropped 7 bases, with 19 bases sitting between them. CDR3 size: 13 residues. CDR1 is MNHNY, CDR2 SVGAGI, per germline (reference sequence).

This sequence joins TRBV5-1 and TRBJ1-4; D might be TRBD1 (5 bases). Looked up from germline, CDR1 is SGHRS and CDR2 is YFSETQ. V shed 0 bases and J shed 3 bases, with 24 bases lying between them. The CDR3 is 20 amino acids. Here the CDR3 DNA reads TGCGCCAGCAGCTTGGGTCACTTTGGCGGGGCATCCACTGCTAATGAAAAACTGTTTTTT. Translated: CASSLGHFGGASTANEKLFF.

This clone was detected once. This chain uses TRBV6-1 with TRBJ1-2; a weak D match, TRBD1 (6 bases). CDR1 is MNHNS, CDR2 SASEGT, per germline. The CDR3 has 17 residues. Trimming left V 2 bases short and J 5 bases short, with 21 bases between. CDR3 protein: CASSEIIGQGIWYGYTF. CDR3 nucleotide sequence: TGTGCCAGCAGTGAAATAATCGGGCAGGGGATATGGTATGGCTACACCTTC.

The chain combines TRBV7-9 with TRBJ2-2, with D perhaps given as TRBD1 or TRBD2 (5 bases each). V lost 5 bases to trimming and J lost 9 bases, with 13 bases between them. CDR1 and CDR2 (germline): SEHNR, FQNEAQ (reference sequence). The CDR3 consists of 13 residues. The CDR3: CASSQRDGRELFF. DNA of the CDR3: TGTGCCAGCAGCCAACGGGACGGCCGGGAGCTGTTTTTT. Full variable domain (rest looked up from reference TRBV7-9 and TRBJ2-2): DTGVSQNPRHKITKRGQNVTFRCDPISEHNRLYWYRQTLGQGPEFLTYFQNEAQLEKSRLLSDRFSAERPKGSFSTLEIQRTEQGDSAMYLCASSQRDGRELFFGEGSRLTVL.

The V and J genes are TRBV19 and TRBJ2-7; D unresolved. Germline V lookup: CDR1 LNHDA, CDR2 SQIVND (reference sequence). Trimming cost V 3 bases and J 0 bases, with 9 bases left between them. The CDR3 runs 14 residues. The DNA of the CDR3 is TGTGCCAGTAGTATTTTGCGCGGCTCCTACGAGCAGTACTTC. This encodes CASSILRGSYEQYF.

The rearrangement uses TRBV15 and TRBJ1-4; D not certain. The CDR3 extends over 12 amino acids. With 1 base removed from V and 5 bases from J, the gap between germline ends came to 2 bases. Germline V gives CDR1 LNHNV, CDR2 YYDKDF (reference sequence). CDR3 sequence: CATSRVNEKLFF. In DNA, the CDR3 is TGTGCCACCAGCAGAGTGAATGAAAAACTGTTTTTT.

The chain has TRBV5-1 and TRBJ1-5, with TRBD1 matching 11 bases. From germline, CDR1 is SGHRS and CDR2 YFSETQ. This CDR3 contains 15 residues. The V gene end was trimmed by 3 bases and the J gene end by 6 bases; junction bases not matched to a gene: 5. In nucleotides, the CDR3 is TGCGCCAGCAGCTCCACCGGGACAGGGGGTCAGCCCCAGCATTTT. This translates into CASSSTGTGGQPQHF.

The J gene is TRBJ1-4, the V gene TRBV18; 8 bases agree with TRBD1. Germline loops: CDR1 KGHSH, CDR2 LQKENI. This CDR3 has 15 residues. The trim removed 8 bases at V and 3 bases at J, leaving 8 bases unmatched. The CDR3 region has the DNA TGTGCCAGCAAACGACAGGGGCAGCCTAATGAAAAACTGTTTTTT. Translated: CASKRQGQPNEKLFF.

The chain joins TRBV28 to TRBJ2-5; no reliable D call. CDR3 size: 13 residues. Germline assignment: CDR1 MDHEN and CDR2 SYDVKM. Trimming pared 7 bases from V and 8 bases from J, leaving 17 bases between. CDR3 protein: CASTEVEQLTQYF. The CDR3 bases are TGTGCCAGCACCGAAGTAGAGCAGCTAACCCAGTACTTC.

The chain recombines TRBV6-7 with TRBJ2-2, with a weak D call TRBD1 (6 bases). TRBV6-7 belongs to the ORF category, with a function that is uncertain. This CDR3 contains 16 residues. The germline V and J ends were trimmed by 4 bases and 4 bases, with 16 bases remaining between them. CDR3 DNA: TGTGCCAGCAGTTGCCACAGGGATTGTAGCACCGGGGAGCTGTTTTTT. This gives the protein CASSCHRDCSTGELFF.

This chain joins TRBV7-2 and TRBJ1-5; perhaps TRBD1 as D (6 bases). Germline-derived CDR1 and CDR2 are SGHTA and FQGNSA. This CDR3 is built from 14 residues. V gave up 4 bases and J gave up 2 bases, with 9 bases separating them. The CDR3 reads CASSSSGGNQPQHF. The CDR3 coding sequence is TGTGCCAGCAGCTCGTCAGGGGGCAATCAGCCCCAGCATTTT. Together with reference TRBV7-2 and TRBJ1-5, the CDR3 gives the full variable domain: GAGVSQSPSNKVTEKGKDVELRCDPISGHTALYWYRQSLGQGLEFLIYFQGNSAPDKSGLPSDRFSAERTGGSVSTLTIQRTQQEDSAVYLCASSSSGGNQPQHFGDGTRLSIL.

This chain connects TRBV11-2 to TRBJ2-2; TRBD2 aligns across 11 bases. Trimming removed 2 bases from V and 5 bases from J; junction bases left unmatched: 1. The CDR3 totals 15 residues. Germline V gene lookup returns CDR1 SGHAT and CDR2 FQNNGV. CDR3 protein: CASSLLAGGTGELFF. For the CDR3, the DNA is TGTGCCAGCAGCTTACTAGCGGGAGGTACCGGGGAGCTGTTTTTT. The full variable domain, with the rest looked up from reference TRBV11-2 and TRBJ2-2, is EAGVAQSPRYKIIEKRQSVAFWCNPISGHATLYWYQQILGQGPKLLIQFQNNGVVDDSQLPKDRFSAERLKGVDSTLKIQPAKLEDSAVYLCASSLLAGGTGELFFGEGSRLTVL.

On this clone itself: The junction differs from germline at one of its ends, possibly a read error. CDR3 sequence reads: CASSEERVGETQYF. The DNA of the CDR3 is TGTGCCAGCAGCGAAGAGAGGGTTGGAGAGACCCAGTACTTC. The chain couples TRBV2 to TRBJ2-5; tentatively, D is TRBD2 (5 bases). Germline V gives CDR1 SNHLY, CDR2 FYNNEI. This CDR3 has 14 residues.

The chain is built from TRBV7-2 and TRBJ1-1; D is possibly TRBD1 (6 bases). The CDR3 contains 15 residues. The V end was cut by 2 bases, the J end by 5 bases, with 15 bases between. The germline CDR1 and CDR2 sequences are SGHTA and FQGNSA. The CDR3 DNA reads as TGTGCCAGCAGCTTACAACAGGGAGGGTGGACTGAAGCTTTCTTT. The encoded protein is CASSLQQGGWTEAFF.